This entry lists 10 T cell receptor beta chains sequenced from one sample in a study of metastatic and nonmetastatic thyroid tumors. No patient had received any treatment before thyroid surgery. TCRdb re-clonotyped the PCR reads via MiXCR. The sample has 30,000 to 40,000 clones; roughly a fifth are singletons. Sequenced material: blood. Receptor source: a female donor with papillary thyroid cancer or a benign thyroid nodule (not recorded which). Some clones in this sample may be carry-over from other donors' samples.

This clone was seen many times. This sequence joins TRBV12-3 or TRBV12-4 and TRBJ2-1, with TRBD1 identical over 8 bases. Trimming cost V 6 bases and J 0 bases; bases outside gene matches: 7. The CDR3 runs 16 residues. Written as DNA, the CDR3 is TGTGCCAGCAGGAAATATACAGGGGGCTCCTACAATGAGCAGTTCTTC. Translation gives CASRKYTGGSYNEQFF.

This clone has just a few counts. This may come from a read error, since a much larger clone is one base off. The chain employs TRBV20-1 and TRBJ2-2; D tentatively reads TRBD1 or TRBD2 (6 bases each). CDR1 and CDR2 (germline): DFQATT, SNEGSKA (reference sequence). The CDR3 is made up of 13 amino acids. The CDR3 DNA sequence: TGCAGTGCTCAGGAGGGGGGCACCGGGGGGCTGTTTTTT. This codes for CSAQEGGTGGLFF.

At least ten counts were recorded for this clone. The chain couples TRBV7-9 to TRBJ2-6, with a weak D call TRBD1 (5 bases). Between the trimmed V and J ends, which lost 5 bases and 2 bases, there was a span of 10 bases. The length of the CDR3 is 15 residues. CDR1 is SEHNR, CDR2 FQNEAQ, per germline (reference sequence). The CDR3 sequence: CASSADRTGANVLTF. The CDR3 DNA reads TGTGCCAGCAGCGCCGACAGAACTGGGGCCAACGTCCTGACTTTC.

This clone showed up many times. The DNA of the CDR3 is TGTGCCAGCACACGGGAGAGTAATGAGCAGTTCTTC. It translates to CASTRESNEQFF. The chain is built from TRBV11-1 and TRBJ2-1, with D perhaps TRBD2 (6 bases). The germline gives CDR1 SGHAT, CDR2 FQDESV (reference sequence). The length of the CDR3 is 12 residues. V lost 7 bases, J lost 7 bases, and 11 bases lay in between.

Remarks on this clone: Other DNA sequences of this sample code for an identical CDR3. The chain is built from TRBV10-1 and TRBJ2-7; 8 nucleotides line up with TRBD2. The V and J ends lost 6 bases and 6 bases, in that order; junction bases with no gene match: 13. Germline V CDR1 and CDR2: WNHNN, SYGVQD (reference sequence). CDR3 length: 15 amino acids. Written as DNA, the CDR3 is TGCGCCAGCAGCCCCGTGCGCGGGGGGAGCGGCGAGCAGTACTTC. Translation: CASSPVRGGSGEQYF.

This clone was picked up many times. The V gene is TRBV7-2, the J gene TRBJ2-1; D gene ambiguous. CDR3 size: 15 residues. V was cut by 7 bases and J by 8 bases, with 21 bases left in between. Germline V gene data show CDR1 as SGHTA and CDR2 as FQGNSA. This chain's CDR3 is CASTTGPIPSDEQFF. For the CDR3, the DNA is TGTGCCAGCACCACGGGTCCCATTCCCTCGGATGAGCAGTTCTTC. Using reference TRBV7-2 and TRBJ2-1 for the parts outside the CDR3, the full variable domain is GAGVSQSPSNKVTEKGKDVELRCDPISGHTALYWYRQSLGQGLEFLIYFQGNSAPDKSGLPSDRFSAERTGGSVSTLTIQRTQQEDSAVYLCASTTGPIPSDEQFFGPGTRLTVL.

This clone was recorded a few times. One end of the junction does not line up with germline, which may come from a read error. The rearrangement uses TRBV28 and TRBJ2-7; TRBD2 might be the D (5 bases). Germline V CDR1 and CDR2: MDHEN, SYDVKM. The CDR3 totals 12 residues. The CDR3 loop reads CASSLRRYDQYF. The CDR3 bases are TGTGCCAGCAGTTTACGGAGGTACGATCAGTACTTC.

The V and J genes are TRBV7-9 and TRBJ2-5; a weak D match, TRBD1 (6 bases). Germline CDR1 and CDR2: SEHNR and FQNEAQ (reference sequence). The V end lost 7 bases, the J end lost 5 bases, and 17 bases lay between the germline ends. This CDR3 has 14 residues. CDR3 in amino acids: CASIPTQGAETQYF. The CDR3 bases are TGTGCCAGCATCCCCACACAGGGTGCTGAGACCCAGTACTTC. The full variable domain, with the rest looked up from reference TRBV7-9 and TRBJ2-5, is DTGVSQNPRHKITKRGQNVTFRCDPISEHNRLYWYRQTLGQGPEFLTYFQNEAQLEKSRLLSDRFSAERPKGSFSTLEIQRTEQGDSAMYLCASIPTQGAETQYFGPGTRLLVL.

This clone was counted between two and nine times. V and J are TRBV3-1 and TRBJ1-2; D perhaps matches TRBD1 (5 bases). CDR3 length: 13 amino acids. Germline assignment: CDR1 LGHDT and CDR2 YNNKEL (reference sequence). V was clipped by 0 bases and J by 4 bases, with 6 bases between them. The CDR3, as DNA: TGTGCCAGCAGCCAAGACAGGGTCTATGGCTACACCTTC. Its protein product is CASSQDRVYGYTF. The whole variable domain, filled in from reference TRBV3-1 and TRBJ1-2, reads DTAVSQTPKYLVTQMGNDKSIKCEQNLGHDTMYWYKQDSKKFLKIMFSYNNKELIINETVPNRFSPKSPDKAHLNLHINSLELGDSAVYFCASSQDRVYGYTFGSGTRLTVV.

This clone has a count of ten or more. The V gene is TRBV3-1, the J gene TRBJ2-3; 9 bases line up with TRBD1. Germline CDR1 is LGHDT and CDR2 is YNNKEL (reference sequence). V shed 4 bases and J 6 bases; nucleotides not matched to a gene: 11. CDR3 length: 16 residues. In DNA form, the CDR3 reads TGTGCCAGCAGCCGCGAAGGACAGGGGAAAATGGATACGCAGTATTTT. Its protein is CASSREGQGKMDTQYF.